The rows below give T cell receptor beta chains drawn from one sample of a study of blood T cell repertoires in COVID-19. TCRdb keeps only in-frame clones here, not all; method: immunoSEQ multiplex PCR. The sample yields some 190,000 clones, approximately 85% seen once. Sequences were obtained from peripheral blood. The source of these receptors is a human donor with active or convalescent COVID-19. The donor label of this sample is uncertain. Each CDR3 is given with its conserved first and last residue. The order of the fields is CDR3 length, J gene, D gene, clone size, V gene, CDR3 DNA, CDR3 protein. The D gene is left open where the match is weak. Some rows mark clone size as missing; the rest say once, few, many or name a class of expanded clone.

>11|TRBJ2-7|-|-|TRBV6-5
TGTGCCAGCAGTTACATGGGGGCGCAGTACTTC
CASSYMGAQYF
>17|TRBJ2-7|-|-|TRBV5-4
TGTGCCAGCAGCTCTAGGGGGGGCTTGTTGGGCCCCTACGAGCAGTACTTC
CASSSRGGLLGPYEQYF
>17|TRBJ2-3|TRBD2|-|TRBV18
TGTGCCAGCTCACCAAACCCGGGACTAGCGGTTGGAGATACGCAGTATTTT
CASSPNPGLAVGDTQYF
>17|TRBJ2-7|TRBD2|once|TRBV28
TGTGCCAGCAGTTTTTGGGGCCTTAGCGGGGGGTATGGGGATCAGTACTTC
CASSFWGLSGGYGDQYF
>13|TRBJ2-1|-|-|TRBV3-1/TRBV3-2
TGTGCCAGCAGCCAAGATTCCCCCGTGGAGCAGTTCTTC
CASSQDSPVEQFF
>15|TRBJ2-2|TRBD1|-|TRBV28
TGTGCCAGCAAGGTCGGGACAGGGAGCACCGGGGAGCTGTTTTTT
CASKVGTGSTGELFF
>11|TRBJ2-4|TRBD1|-|TRBV11-2
TGTGCCAGCAGCTTTACAGGGGTACAGTACTTC
CASSFTGVQYF
>16|TRBJ1-1|-|once|TRBV10-3
TGTGCCATCAGTGACATCCTAACAGGGTCGGACACTGAAGCTTTCTTT
CAISDILTGSDTEAFF
>16|TRBJ2-7|TRBD2|-|TRBV28
TGTGCCAGCAGTCCTGCCGAACTAGCGGGGGGTTACGAGCAGTACTTC
CASSPAELAGGYEQYF
>17|TRBJ2-1|TRBD2|-|TRBV24-1
TGTGCCACCAGTGATTTTGAGGGAGCGCAGGCGGGGGAGCGGCAGTTCTTC
CATSDFEGAQAGERQFF
>15|TRBJ2-4|TRBD1|-|TRBV2
TGTGCCAGCAGCTTTCACAGGGGCGAGGAAAACATTCAGTACTTC
CASSFHRGEENIQYF
>14|TRBJ1-1|-|-|TRBV25-1
TGTGCCAGCAGTGAGGGCCAGGTGAACACTGAAGCTTTCTTT
CASSEGQVNTEAFF
>15|TRBJ2-3|TRBD2|-|TRBV15
TGTGCCACCAGCAGGCCGGGGGGGACTTTGTATACGCAGTATTTT
CATSRPGGTLYTQYF
>17|TRBJ2-3|TRBD2|-|TRBV5-5
TGTGCCAGCAGCCTACGGGGGGCGACTAGCGGCACAGATACGCAGTATTTT
CASSLRGATSGTDTQYF
>12|TRBJ1-2|-|-|TRBV28
TGTGCCAGCGCTGCCTTGAGGTATGGCTACACCTTC
CASAALRYGYTF
>18|TRBJ1-2|-|-|TRBV5-1
TGCGCCAGCAGTGTCGACGGCAGGGCCCCGGGGGCTAACTATGGCTACACCTTC
CASSVDGRAPGANYGYTF
>15|TRBJ2-1|TRBD1|-|TRBV2
TGTGCCAGCAGTTCCGGGACAGGTGACTACAATGAGCAGTTCTTC
CASSSGTGDYNEQFF
>14|TRBJ1-4|TRBD1|-|TRBV6-5
TGTGCCACATACGCGGGACAGACCGAGGAAAAACTGTTTTTT
CATYAGQTEEKLFF
>14|TRBJ1-2|-|-|TRBV9
TGTGCCAGCAGCGTAGTTGAGGGTGGCTATGGCTACACCTTC
CASSVVEGGYGYTF
>15|TRBJ2-7|TRBD1|-|TRBV28
TGTGCCAGCAGCCATCCCCGGGACAGGGTCCACGAGCAGTACTTC
CASSHPRDRVHEQYF
>18|TRBJ2-4|TRBD2|-|TRBV7-2
TGTGCCAGCAGCTTAAGGTCGGGGCGGGGGGATGCCAAAAACATTCAGTACTTC
CASSLRSGRGDAKNIQYF
>18|TRBJ2-7|TRBD1|once|TRBV28
TGTGCCAGCAGTCTTAAAACCTGGGGAGGACAGGGGGTCTACGAGCAGTACTTC
CASSLKTWGGQGVYEQYF
>14|TRBJ1-1|-|many|TRBV28
TGTGCCAGCAGGTTATCCGGGAGATTCACTGAAGCTTTCTTT
CASRLSGRFTEAFF
>14|TRBJ2-2|-|-|TRBV9
TGTGCCAGCAGCGTCGGGGGTGGCACCGGGGAGCTGTTTTTT
CASSVGGGTGELFF